This TCR beta chain came from a study of control samples from healthy donors and cancer patients. Germline assignment: CDR1 MDHEN and CDR2 SYDVKM. The CDR3 is made up of 15 amino acids. The ends were cut back, 9 bases at V and 7 bases at J, with 22 bases in the middle. Assay used: immunoSEQ multiplex PCR; TCRdb lists only in-frame clones, some missing. Of 40,000 or so clones listed, 91% are singletons. This clone was seen once. The material sequenced was PBMCs. The genes are TRBV28 and TRBJ1-5; D uncertain. This clonotype was obtained from a woman between 40 and 55 years old with head and neck cancer. CDR3 sequence reads: CASRLQSSGRQPQHF. The DNA of the CDR3 is TGTGCCAGTCGGCTCCAGTCCTCGGGGAGGCAGCCCCAGCATTTT.